This TCR beta chain was identified during a study of blood T cell repertoires in COVID-19. This clone appeared a few times. Per the authors' pipeline: Researchers report that nucleated cell counts were estimated from reference gene primer amplification. Clones were read by immunoSEQ multiplex PCR, and TCRdb kept only the in-frame ones, dropping some. V and J calls and clone size follow that table, whereas D and trimming were derived from the DNA. Of more than 150,000 clones in the sample, roughly 88% were seen once. The V gene's germline CDR1 is SEHNR and CDR2 FQNEAQ (reference sequence). The length of the CDR3 is 13 residues. Between the trimmed V and J ends, which lost 5 bases and 4 bases, there was a span of 11 bases.

This receptor was obtained from an older woman with acute or convalescent COVID-19. The V gene is TRBV7-9, the J gene TRBJ1-1; D perhaps matches TRBD1 (6 bases). Sequenced input: peripheral blood. The CDR3 nucleotides are TGTGCCAGCAGCCGGGGGGCAAGCACTGAAGCTTTCTTT. Its translation: CASSRGASTEAFF.